This TCR beta chain was profiled in a study of blood T cell repertoires in COVID-19. The overall study: Material from acute and convalescent COVID-19 was sourced from the United States, Italy and Spain. PBMCs, B-cell-depleted T cells, or T cells provided the cDNA or gDNA that made up the material.

Germline assignment: CDR1 SNHLY and CDR2 FYNNEI. The CDR3 consists of 13 residues. Deletions cut 7 bases from V and 0 bases from J, with 9 bases between. Methods used by the authors: Nucleated cell number was recorded as an estimate derived from reference gene primer amplification. Method: immunoSEQ multiplex PCR; TCRdb's copy keeps in-frame clones and lacks some. The V and J calls and clone size are taken from that table; D and trimming were inferred from the DNA. This table holds more than 200,000 clones, 82% found once. The rearrangement uses TRBV2 and TRBJ2-5; no firm D call. Input material: peripheral blood. The TCR comes from a woman of 80 years or more with active or convalescent COVID-19. The CDR3 nucleotides are TGTGCCAGCAAGATGGCGGACCAAGAGACCCAGTACTTC. Translated: CASKMADQETQYF. Drawing the rest from reference TRBV2 and TRBJ2-5, the complete variable domain is EPEVTQTPSHQVTQMGQEVILRCVPISNHLYFYWYRQILGQKVEFLVSFYNNEISEKSEIFDDQFSVERPDGSNFTLKIRSTKLEDSAMYFCASKMADQETQYFGPGTRLLVL.